These 29 T cell receptor beta chains share one sample of origin, sequenced in a study of cytomegalovirus exposure and HLA in healthy donors. PCR employed 60 Vbeta and 13 Jbeta primers. This table comes from immunoSEQ multiplex PCR, and its TCRdb copy is limited to in-frame clones, with some not included. The profile shows 95,000 to 100,000 clones, about 80% of them singletons. Sequenced material: PBMCs. The receptors were gathered from a man aged 40-50 years in good health and CMV-seropositive.

This clone was picked up a small number of times. This chain links TRBV10-2 with TRBJ2-3; 12 positions agree with TRBD2. CDR1 is WSHSY, CDR2 SAAADI, per germline. The CDR3 is made up of 16 amino acids. V was clipped by 8 bases and J by 0 bases; unmatched bases: 6. This CDR3 reads CASSLGTSGSTDTQYF. CDR3 DNA sequence: TGCGCCAGCTCCCTTGGGACTAGCGGGAGCACAGATACGCAGTATTTT.

This clone was observed a handful of times. The chain links TRBV28 to TRBJ2-1, with 7 bases matching TRBD1. Trimming removed 6 bases from V and 6 bases from J; junction bases left unmatched: 11. Germline V gene lookup returns CDR1 MDHEN and CDR2 SYDVKM. This CDR3 is built from 15 residues. The CDR3 region has the DNA TGTGCCAGCAGCCAAGGGGGCGCGTGGGTCAATGAGCAGTTCTTC. Protein: CASSQGGAWVNEQFF.

This chain connects TRBV10-3 to TRBJ1-3; D is unresolved. Germline V gene sequence: CDR1 ENHRY, CDR2 SYGVKD. CDR3 size: 18 residues. V gave up 0 bases and J gave up 0 bases, with 15 bases separating them. In DNA form, the CDR3 reads TGTGCCATCAGTGAGTCGATATGGGCCGAGAGCTCTGGAAACACCATATATTTT. Protein sequence: CAISESIWAESSGNTIYF.

The chain combines TRBV6-5 with TRBJ2-1; no reliable D call. V lost 2 bases, J lost 10 bases, and 18 bases lay in between. CDR3 length equals 15 residues. Germline V gene data show CDR1 as MNHEY and CDR2 as SVGAGI. The CDR3 DNA follows: TGTGCCAGCAGTTACAGTACCTCCGGGTATTTAGAGCAGTTCTTC. Translating gives CASSYSTSGYLEQFF.

The chain uses TRBV10-2 and TRBJ1-2, with D possibly matching TRBD1 (6 bases). V dropped 8 bases and J dropped 0 bases, with 19 bases sitting between them. This CDR3 is 16 amino acids long. CDR1 is WSHSY and CDR2 is SAAADI in the germline V gene. The CDR3 sequence: CASRDWTALTNYGYTF. Written as DNA, the CDR3 is TGCGCCAGCCGAGATTGGACAGCGCTCACTAACTATGGCTACACCTTC.

CDR3 DNA: TGTGCCAGCAGCCAAGATTTCCGGGACAGGGGAAATGAAAAACTGTTTTTT. This encodes CASSQDFRDRGNEKLFF. The rearrangement uses TRBV14 and TRBJ1-4, with 10 bases that match TRBD1. V dropped 0 bases and J dropped 5; count of bases not matched to a gene: 6. This CDR3 has 17 residues. Germline CDR1 is SGHDN and CDR2 is FVKESK.

V is TRBV11-2 and J is TRBJ1-4; D not certain. V was cut by 8 bases and J by 5 bases, with 21 bases left in between. The CDR3 spans 16 residues. Germline V gene sequence: CDR1 SGHAT, CDR2 FQNNGV. The DNA for the CDR3 is TGTGCCAGCCCAATACCCGTCGCCAAGAGGAATGAAAAACTGTTTTTT. This sequence encodes CASPIPVAKRNEKLFF.

The CDR3 DNA reads TGTGCCAGCAGCTTCGGGAGCGGGATTGCCACAGATACGCAGTATTTT. This codes for CASSFGSGIATDTQYF. V is TRBV7-8 and J is TRBJ2-3; 7 positions agree with TRBD2. The CDR3 is 16 amino acids. V shed 3 bases, J shed 2 bases, and the junction held 8 bases outside the gene matches. Germline CDR1 is SGHVS and CDR2 is FQNEAQ.

This clone was seen more than once but under ten times. The rearrangement uses TRBV21-1 and TRBJ2-1; the tabulated D call, TRBD2, remains unverified against the DNA. TRBV21-1 is shown as a pseudogene. This CDR3 is 15 amino acids long. The CDR3 nucleotides are TGTGCCAGCACCCCCCGGGAGCGGGGGAGTAATGAGCAGTTCTTC. Its translation: CASTPRERGSNEQFF.

The chain is built from TRBV25-1 and TRBJ2-5; TRBD1 matches at 8 bases. Germline assignment: CDR1 MGHDK and CDR2 SYGVNS. The CDR3 is 16 residues long. The V gene end was trimmed by 5 bases and the J gene end by 2 bases; junction bases not matched to a gene: 10. CDR3 in DNA: TGTGCCAGCAGTCGGCCGGACAGGGCATTACAAGAGACCCAGTACTTC. Protein product: CASSRPDRALQETQYF.

The chain uses TRBV29-1 and TRBJ2-1; D unresolved. V lost 0 bases and J 2 bases, leaving 8 bases between the germline ends. The CDR3 consists of 14 residues. Germline CDR1 and CDR2: SQVTM and ANQGSEA. The CDR3 loop is CSVEDLETYNEQFF. DNA for the CDR3: TGCAGCGTTGAAGACCTCGAGACCTACAATGAGCAGTTCTTC.

V gene TRBV5-1 combines with J gene TRBJ1-5; unclear D gene. This CDR3 has 13 residues. Per the germline V gene, CDR1 is SGHRS and CDR2 is YFSETQ. V lost 2 bases, J lost 4 bases, and 7 bases lay in between. The CDR3 reads CASSLRGNQPQHF. CDR3 DNA sequence: TGCGCCAGCAGCTTACGGGGAAATCAGCCCCAGCATTTT.

The chain combines TRBV7-2 with TRBJ2-5, with a tentative D call TRBD2 (6 bases). This CDR3 region has 16 residues. With 1 base removed from V and 7 bases from J, the gap between germline ends came to 19 bases. Germline V gene lookup returns CDR1 SGHTA and CDR2 FQGNSA. The CDR3 sequence: CASSLDHQGLGGTQYF. CDR3 DNA: TGTGCCAGCAGCTTAGACCATCAGGGTCTGGGAGGGACCCAGTACTTC.

The genes are TRBV9 and TRBJ2-3; D is perhaps TRBD1 (5 bases). The CDR3 covers 14 residues. V lost 5 bases to trimming and J lost 9 bases, with 19 bases between them. Germline CDR1 is SGDLS and CDR2 is YYNGEE. The CDR3 nucleotides are TGTGCCAGCAGTGGGGCTAGGGCCGAGGTCACGCAGTATTTT. Translated, it gives CASSGARAEVTQYF. The full variable domain, completed using reference TRBV9 and TRBJ2-3, is DSGVTQTPKHLITATGQRVTLRCSPRSGDLSVYWYQQSLDQGLQFLIQYYNGEERAKGNILERFSAQQFPDLHSELNLSSLELGDSALYFCASSGARAEVTQYFGPGTRLTVL.

The chain carries TRBV11-2 and TRBJ2-3; TRBD2 matches at 8 bases. The CDR3 loop spans 15 amino acids. Germline V CDR1 and CDR2: SGHAT, FQNNGV. After removal of 0 bases from V and 4 bases from J, the junction contained 3 bases not matched to a gene. The DNA for the CDR3 is TGTGCCAGCAGCTTAGATGCGGGAGGTGCAGATACGCAGTATTTT. Encoded protein: CASSLDAGGADTQYF.

The chain couples TRBV7-9 to TRBJ2-7, with 7 bases aligning to TRBD2. V shed 5 bases, J shed 2 bases, and the junction held 6 bases outside the gene matches. CDR1 and CDR2 from the germline V gene are SEHNR and FQNEAQ (reference sequence). The CDR3 loop spans 14 amino acids. CDR3 residues: CASSPPSGTYEQYF. The CDR3 DNA follows: TGTGCCAGCAGCCCCCCTAGCGGAACCTACGAGCAGTACTTC.

The chain combines TRBV18 with TRBJ2-7; tentatively, D is TRBD2 (5 bases). From germline, CDR1 is KGHSH and CDR2 LQKENI. Trimming took 0 bases from V and 7 from J, leaving 10 bases between them. The CDR3 contains 13 residues. The CDR3: CASSPPGVQEQYF. The DNA of the CDR3 is TGTGCCAGCTCACCACCGGGAGTACAGGAGCAGTACTTC.

The V call is TRBV2, the J call TRBJ2-5; 10 bases are a match to TRBD2. The CDR3 contains 15 residues. Germline V gives CDR1 SNHLY, CDR2 FYNNEI. V lost 3 bases to trimming and J lost 5 bases; unmatched junction nucleotides: 6. The CDR3 here is CASSEASGSWETQYF. CDR3 coding DNA: TGTGCCAGCAGTGAGGCTAGCGGGAGTTGGGAGACCCAGTACTTC. The entire variable domain, with the rest obtained from reference TRBV2 and TRBJ2-5, is as follows: EPEVTQTPSHQVTQMGQEVILRCVPISNHLYFYWYRQILGQKVEFLVSFYNNEISEKSEIFDDQFSVERPDGSNFTLKIRSTKLEDSAMYFCASSEASGSWETQYFGPGTRLLVL.

V and J are TRBV19 and TRBJ1-2; 9 nucleotides align to TRBD1. The CDR3 runs 15 residues. Germline trimming cut 2 bases from V and 6 bases from J; bases unmatched to any gene: 7. The V gene's germline CDR1 is LNHDA and CDR2 SQIVND (reference sequence). This CDR3 reads CASSISPGQGHGYTF. CDR3 nucleotide sequence: TGTGCCAGTAGTATAAGCCCGGGACAGGGCCATGGCTACACCTTC.

The V and J genes are TRBV18 and TRBJ1-1; D unclear. The CDR3 consists of 15 residues. V was clipped by 0 bases and J by 4 bases, with 12 bases between them. Germline loops: CDR1 KGHSH, CDR2 LQKENI. The CDR3 nucleotides read TGTGCCAGCTCACCACCCCCGGGAGGGAGCACTGAAGCTTTCTTT. Translated, it gives CASSPPPGGSTEAFF. Based on the CDR3 plus reference TRBV18 and TRBJ1-1, the full variable domain is NAGVMQNPRHLVRRRGQEARLRCSPMKGHSHVYWYRQLPEEGLKFMVYLQKENIIDESGMPKERFSAEFPKEGPSILRIQQVVRGDSAAYFCASSPPPGGSTEAFFGQGTRLTVV.

This chain joins TRBV6-1 and TRBJ2-5, with TRBD1 identical over 7 bases. The V gene's germline CDR1 is MNHNS and CDR2 SASEGT. This CDR3 is 14 amino acids long. V dropped 6 bases and J dropped 4; count of bases not matched to a gene: 8. The CDR3 reads CASSLMTGTETQYF. CDR3 coding DNA: TGTGCCAGCAGCCTAATGACAGGGACAGAGACCCAGTACTTC.

J is TRBJ1-2 and V is TRBV18; possible D gene TRBD1, 5 bases. The CDR3 has 14 amino acids. V lost 1 base to trimming and J lost 6 bases, with 12 bases between them. Germline assignment: CDR1 KGHSH and CDR2 LQKENI. CDR3 amino acids: CASSPQVRADGYTF. The DNA for the CDR3 is TGTGCCAGCTCACCACAGGTCAGGGCTGATGGCTACACCTTC.

The chain uses TRBV2 and TRBJ2-5; TRBD2 matches at 9 bases. This CDR3 comprises 16 residues. Per germline, CDR1 SNHLY and CDR2 FYNNEI. V lost 2 bases to trimming and J lost 2 bases; unmatched junction nucleotides: 6. The CDR3 loop reads CASSELAGRRQETQYF. In nucleotides, the CDR3 is TGTGCCAGCAGTGAACTAGCGGGAAGAAGGCAAGAGACCCAGTACTTC. The full variable domain, with the rest looked up from reference TRBV2 and TRBJ2-5, is EPEVTQTPSHQVTQMGQEVILRCVPISNHLYFYWYRQILGQKVEFLVSFYNNEISEKSEIFDDQFSVERPDGSNFTLKIRSTKLEDSAMYFCASSELAGRRQETQYFGPGTRLLVL.

The J gene is TRBJ1-2, the V gene TRBV27; D not certain. The CDR3 loop spans 12 amino acids. The germline V gene has CDR1 MNHEY and CDR2 SMNVEV (reference sequence). Trimming shortened V by 8 bases and J by 8 bases, and 15 bases separated the two germline ends. CDR3 in amino acids: CASSTPSGGYTF. The CDR3 DNA reads as TGTGCCAGCTCAACGCCCTCGGGGGGCTACACCTTC.

The chain couples TRBV11-3 to TRBJ2-7, with D hard to call. Trimming removed 4 bases at V and 3 bases at J, with 19 bases between. The CDR3 has 16 residues. Per germline, CDR1 SGHNT and CDR2 YENEEA. CDR3 loop: CASSSAVRQSNYEQYF. CDR3 DNA sequence: TGTGCCAGCAGCTCAGCTGTGAGACAATCAAACTACGAGCAGTACTTC.

The chain carries TRBV4-3 and TRBJ1-2; 7 bases align to TRBD1. The CDR3 loop spans 15 amino acids. V trimming: 4 bases; J trimming: 7 bases; junction bases outside the gene matches: 12. The V gene's germline CDR1 is LGHNA and CDR2 YSLEER. DNA of the CDR3: TGCGCCAGCAGCCCAGGGGCTGTGACAGGGAGTGGCTACACCTTC. It translates to CASSPGAVTGSGYTF.

V and J are TRBV6-1 and TRBJ2-7; TRBD2 agrees at 11 bases. CDR3 size: 19 residues. Losses at the gene ends were 1 base for V and 3 bases for J; bases not matched to a gene: 14. Germline V gene lookup returns CDR1 MNHNS and CDR2 SASEGT. CDR3 DNA sequence: TGTGCCAGCAGTGAAGAAGGCAGACTAGCGGGGCCCGTTGTCTACGAGCAGTACTTC. Protein sequence: CASSEEGRLAGPVVYEQYF.

This clone has just one count. The chain is built from TRBV5-4 and TRBJ2-7; 8 nucleotides line up with TRBD2. Germline CDR1 is SGHNT and CDR2 is YYREEE (reference sequence). V gave up 4 bases and J gave up 2 bases; unmatched junction bases: 8. The CDR3 runs to 15 residues. CDR3 nucleotide sequence: TGTGCCAGCAGCCCCTGGACTAGCCCCACCTACGAGCAGTACTTC. This sequence encodes CASSPWTSPTYEQYF.

J is TRBJ2-2 and V is TRBV5-1, with 8 bases aligning to TRBD2. This CDR3 comprises 15 residues. After removal of 3 bases from V and 3 bases from J, the junction contained 4 bases not matched to a gene. CDR1 and CDR2 from the germline V gene are SGHRS and YFSETQ. The CDR3: CASSWSSGHTGELFF. Written as DNA, the CDR3 is TGCGCCAGCAGCTGGTCTAGCGGGCACACCGGGGAGCTGTTTTTT.